This T cell receptor beta chain came from a study of cytomegalovirus exposure and HLA in healthy donors. Study at large: HLA-typed donors were the source of around 87 million unique TCRs, which an early data release held. Findings of the study overall: Several of the most significant clusters appeared linked to common viral pathogens, based on a later analysis. The authors judged a highly shared variant cluster likely a sequencing artifact.

As concerns this clone: Its antigen is unidentified.

60 Vbeta and 13 Jbeta primers were used in PCR. This table comes from immunoSEQ multiplex PCR, and its TCRdb copy is limited to in-frame clones, with some not included. Counted here are over 70,000 clones, about 80% occurring once; the ten biggest clones make up about 23%. The TCR was taken from a woman between 50 and 59 years old in good health and CMV-seropositive. Sequencing input: PBMCs.

CDR3 DNA sequence: TGTGCCAGCTCTCTCCGCGGGAGCACTGAAGCTTTCTTT. Translated: CASSLRGSTEAFF. This sequence joins TRBV7-3 and TRBJ1-1; no firm D call. Per the germline V gene, CDR1 is SGHTA and CDR2 is FQGTGA. The CDR3 extends over 13 amino acids. With 8 bases removed from V and 4 bases from J, the gap between germline ends came to 14 bases.